Included here is one T cell receptor (beta chain) sequence, with context. Its antigen is still unknown. Sequencing followed a ViraFEST assay step that expanded antigen-specific CD4+ T cells with viral peptide pools. Following 10 days of culture, CD4+ T cells were isolated. Nucleocapsid antibodies were negative in the vaccine recipients, who had never had SARS-CoV-2 infection. The data are from a study of vaccination effects on CD4 cells after COVID-19. This CDR3 has 14 amino acids. With 0 bases removed from V and 5 bases from J, the gap between germline ends came to 10 bases. CDR1 is KGHSH, CDR2 LQKENI, per germline. Sequencing used immunoSEQ multiplex PCR; TCRdb keeps in-frame clones, though not all of them. The sample lists more than 20,000 clones, 55% to 75% occurring once.

The sample here was CD4+ T cells from PBMCs cultured with HCoV-OC43 spike peptides, taken before COVID-19 vaccination. Stated subset: HCoV-OC43 spike overlapping peptide pool stimulation. This chain joins TRBV18 and TRBJ2-5; tentatively, D is TRBD1 (5 bases). This clonotype was sampled from a human donor who received a COVID-19 vaccine. The CDR3 spells CASSPPGRTETQYF. The DNA of the CDR3 is TGTGCCAGCTCACCACCGGGGCGGACCGAGACCCAGTACTTC.